Listed below are T cell receptor beta chains from one sample, sequenced in a study of shared clonotypes between healthy human individuals. Measured with immunoSEQ multiplex PCR; TCRdb has only the in-frame clones, and not every one. Of some 2.1 million clones in the sample, about 95% were seen once. Sequences were obtained from naive CD8+ T cells sorted from blood. The receptors were gathered from a man younger than 35 in good health. Both conserved end residues are part of each CDR3. A D gene is named only where the DNA matches it firmly. Size tells how often a clone was seen (once, few, many) or the class of an expanded clone, and some rows leave it out.

J gene | V gene | clone size | D gene | CDR3 DNA | CDR3 protein
TRBJ2-1 | TRBV6-1 | . | . | TGTGCCAGCAGTGAACGGTGGAATGAGCAGTTCTTC | CASSERWNEQFF
TRBJ2-7 | TRBV27 | . | . | TGTGCCAGCAGTTTGGATCTTGGCGAGCAGTACTTC | CASSLDLGEQYF
TRBJ2-3 | TRBV28 | . | TRBD1 | TGTGCCAGCAGTCCTCAGGTTTGGACAGGGCGAGGCACAGATACGCAGTATTTT | CASSPQVWTGRGTDTQYF
TRBJ1-2 | TRBV2 | . | TRBD1 | TGTGCCAGCGCTGGTATCGGGACAGGGATGTTATTGGGCGGCTACACCTTC | CASAGIGTGMLLGGYTF
TRBJ2-7 | TRBV5-4 | . | . | TGTGCCAGCAGCTTGGACAGCCTCTCCTACGAGCAGTACTTC | CASSLDSLSYEQYF
TRBJ2-7 | TRBV5-6 | . | . | TGTGCCAGCAGCTTGGCCGGCGGGGTCTACGAGCAGTACTTC | CASSLAGGVYEQYF
TRBJ2-2 | TRBV28 | . | TRBD2 | TGTGCCAGCAGCCCGACTAGCGGGGAGAACACCGGGGAGCTGTTTTTT | CASSPTSGENTGELFF
TRBJ2-5 | TRBV4-2 | . | TRBD2 | TGTGCCAGCAGCCAAGTAGAAGCGGGGGGGCCCGGAGAGACCCAGTACTTC | CASSQVEAGGPGETQYF
TRBJ1-3 | TRBV6-6 | . | TRBD1 | TGTGCCAGCAGCCCGGGACAGAGCTCTGGAAACACCATATATTTT | CASSPGQSSGNTIYF
TRBJ1-4 | TRBV2 | . | . | TGTGCCAGCAGTGAAGCGTGGACAGTAGTAACAACTAATGAAAAACTGTTTTTT | CASSEAWTVVTTNEKLFF
TRBJ2-1 | TRBV11-2 | few | . | TGTGCCAGCAGCTTAGTTGGCTGGGCTTACAATGAGCAGTTCTTC | CASSLVGWAYNEQFF